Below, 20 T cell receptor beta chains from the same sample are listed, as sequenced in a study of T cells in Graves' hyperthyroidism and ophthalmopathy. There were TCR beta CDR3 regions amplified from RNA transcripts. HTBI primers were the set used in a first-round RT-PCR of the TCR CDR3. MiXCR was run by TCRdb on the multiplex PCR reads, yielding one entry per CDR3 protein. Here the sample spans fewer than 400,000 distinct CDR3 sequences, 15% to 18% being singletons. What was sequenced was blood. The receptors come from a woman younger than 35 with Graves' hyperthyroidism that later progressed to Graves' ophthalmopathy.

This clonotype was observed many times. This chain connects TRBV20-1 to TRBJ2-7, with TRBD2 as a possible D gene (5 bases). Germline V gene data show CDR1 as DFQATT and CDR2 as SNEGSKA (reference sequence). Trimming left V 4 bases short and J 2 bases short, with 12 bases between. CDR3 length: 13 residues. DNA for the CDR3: TGCAGTGCTATACCGGCGGGTACCTACGAGCAGTACTTC. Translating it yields CSAIPAGTYEQYF.

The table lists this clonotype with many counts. The CDR3 reads CASSERSGTDTQYF. CDR3 sequence (DNA): TGTGCCAGCAGTGAAAGGTCGGGCACAGATACGCAGTATTTT. The chain uses TRBV6-1 and TRBJ2-3; D ambiguous. This CDR3 region has 14 residues. V was pared by 2 bases and J by 1 base, with 7 bases between. Germline-derived CDR1 and CDR2 are MNHNS and SASEGT.

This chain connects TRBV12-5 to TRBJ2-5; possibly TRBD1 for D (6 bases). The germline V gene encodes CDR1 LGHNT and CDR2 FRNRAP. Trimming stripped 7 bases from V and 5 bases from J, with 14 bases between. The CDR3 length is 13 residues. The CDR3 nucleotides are TGTGCTAGTGCCACACAGGGACACGAGACCCAGTACTTC. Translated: CASATQGHETQYF.

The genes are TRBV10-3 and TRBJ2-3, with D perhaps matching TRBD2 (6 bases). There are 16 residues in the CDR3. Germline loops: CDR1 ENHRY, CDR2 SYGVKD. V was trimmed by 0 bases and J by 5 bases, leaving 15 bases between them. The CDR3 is CAISESWDFHGDTQYF. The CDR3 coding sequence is TGTGCCATCAGTGAGTCGTGGGACTTCCACGGAGATACGCAGTATTTT.

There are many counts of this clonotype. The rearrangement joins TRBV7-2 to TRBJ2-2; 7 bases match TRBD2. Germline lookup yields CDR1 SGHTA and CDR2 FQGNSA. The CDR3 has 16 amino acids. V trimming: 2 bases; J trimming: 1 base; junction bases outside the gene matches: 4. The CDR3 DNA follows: TGTGCCAGCAGCTTATACGGCGGGAGGAACACCGGGGAGCTGTTTTTT. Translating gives CASSLYGGRNTGELFF.

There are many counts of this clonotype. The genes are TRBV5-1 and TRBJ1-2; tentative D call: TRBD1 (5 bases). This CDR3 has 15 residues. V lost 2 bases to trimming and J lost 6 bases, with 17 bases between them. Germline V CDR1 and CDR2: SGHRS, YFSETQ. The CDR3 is CASSLSSQGLDGYTF. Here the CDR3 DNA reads TGCGCCAGCAGCTTATCATCCCAGGGCCTGGATGGCTACACCTTC.

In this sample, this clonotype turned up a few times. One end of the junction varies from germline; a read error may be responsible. CDR3 nucleotide sequence: TGCAGCGTTGGCCTAGTTGAAGAGGCCCAGTACTTC. This gives the protein CSVGLVEEAQYF. The chain is built from TRBV29-1 and TRBJ2-5; no firm D call. This CDR3 has 12 amino acids. Looked up from germline, CDR1 is SQVTM and CDR2 is ANQGSEA. Looking up the rest from reference TRBV29-1 and TRBJ2-5 gives the full variable domain: SAVISQKPSRDICQRGTSLTIQCQVDSQVTMMFWYRQQPGQSLTLIATANQGSEATYESGFVIDKFPISRPNLTFSTLTVSNMSPEDSSIYLCSVGLVEEAQYFGPGTRLLVL.

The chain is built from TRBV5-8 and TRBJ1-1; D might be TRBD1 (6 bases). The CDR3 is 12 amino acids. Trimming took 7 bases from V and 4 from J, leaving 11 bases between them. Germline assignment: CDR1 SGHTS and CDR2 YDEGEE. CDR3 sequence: CASGTGITEAFF. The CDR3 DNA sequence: TGTGCCAGCGGAACAGGGATCACTGAAGCTTTCTTT.

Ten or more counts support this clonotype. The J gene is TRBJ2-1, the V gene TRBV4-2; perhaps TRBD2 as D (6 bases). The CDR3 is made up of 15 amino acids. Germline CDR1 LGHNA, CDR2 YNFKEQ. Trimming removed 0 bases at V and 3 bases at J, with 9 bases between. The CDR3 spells CASSQDDGSYNEQFF. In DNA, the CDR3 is TGTGCCAGCAGCCAAGACGACGGGAGCTACAATGAGCAGTTCTTC.

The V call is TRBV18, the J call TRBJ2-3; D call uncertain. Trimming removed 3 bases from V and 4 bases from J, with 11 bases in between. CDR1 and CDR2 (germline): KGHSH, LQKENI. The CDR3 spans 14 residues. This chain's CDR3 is CASSPRSESDTQYF. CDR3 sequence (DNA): TGTGCCAGCTCACCGCGGTCAGAATCAGATACGCAGTATTTT.

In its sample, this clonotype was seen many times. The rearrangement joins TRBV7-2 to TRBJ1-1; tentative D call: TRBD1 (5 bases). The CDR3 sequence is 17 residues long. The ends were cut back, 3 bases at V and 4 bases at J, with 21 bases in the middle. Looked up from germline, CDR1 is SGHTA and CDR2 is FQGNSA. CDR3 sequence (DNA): TGTGCCAGCAGCTTTCCGAGGGTTGGGGCTGGTGTCACTGAAGCTTTCTTT. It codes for CASSFPRVGAGVTEAFF.

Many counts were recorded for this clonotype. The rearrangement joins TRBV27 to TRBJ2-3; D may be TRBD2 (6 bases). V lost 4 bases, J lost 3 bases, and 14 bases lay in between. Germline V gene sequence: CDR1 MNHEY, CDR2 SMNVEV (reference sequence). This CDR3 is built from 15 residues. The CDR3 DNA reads TGTGCCAGCAGTTCAATTCTAGCGAGGACAGATACGCAGTATTTT. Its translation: CASSSILARTDTQYF.

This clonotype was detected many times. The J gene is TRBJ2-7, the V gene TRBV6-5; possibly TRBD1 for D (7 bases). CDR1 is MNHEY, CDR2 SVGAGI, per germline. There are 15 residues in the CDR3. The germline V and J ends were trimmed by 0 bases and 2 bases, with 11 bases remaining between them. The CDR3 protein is CASSYSRRGPYEQYF. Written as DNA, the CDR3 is TGTGCCAGCAGTTACTCGAGGAGGGGGCCCTACGAGCAGTACTTC.

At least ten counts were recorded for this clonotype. The chain's CDR3 is CASRTRGSSYEQYF. The CDR3 region has the DNA TGTGCCAGCAGAACCCGGGGGAGCTCCTACGAGCAGTACTTC. The gene calls are TRBV27 and TRBJ2-7; maybe TRBD2 (6 bases). Germline values: CDR1 MNHEY, CDR2 SMNVEV (reference sequence). There are 14 residues in the CDR3. Trimming stripped 6 bases from V and 0 bases from J, with 12 bases between.

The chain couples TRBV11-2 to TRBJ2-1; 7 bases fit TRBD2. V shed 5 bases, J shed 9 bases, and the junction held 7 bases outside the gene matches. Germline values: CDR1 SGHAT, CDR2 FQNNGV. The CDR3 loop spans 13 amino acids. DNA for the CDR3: TGTGCCAGCAGCCTTAGCAGGGAGGGTGAGCAGTTCTTC. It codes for CASSLSREGEQFF.

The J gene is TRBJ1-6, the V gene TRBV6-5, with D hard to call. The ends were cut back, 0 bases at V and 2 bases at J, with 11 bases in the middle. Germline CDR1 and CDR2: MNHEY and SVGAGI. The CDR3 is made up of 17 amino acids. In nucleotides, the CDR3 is TGTGCCAGCAGTTACTCGGTAGCGGGGACCTATAATTCACCCCTCCACTTT. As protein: CASSYSVAGTYNSPLHF.

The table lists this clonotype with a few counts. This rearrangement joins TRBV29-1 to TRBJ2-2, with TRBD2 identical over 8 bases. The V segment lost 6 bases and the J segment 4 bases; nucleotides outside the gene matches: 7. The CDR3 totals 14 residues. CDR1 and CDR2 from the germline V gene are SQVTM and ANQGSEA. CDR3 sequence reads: CSVLAGGRTGELFF. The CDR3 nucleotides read TGCAGCGTATTGGCGGGGGGCCGCACCGGGGAGCTGTTTTTT.

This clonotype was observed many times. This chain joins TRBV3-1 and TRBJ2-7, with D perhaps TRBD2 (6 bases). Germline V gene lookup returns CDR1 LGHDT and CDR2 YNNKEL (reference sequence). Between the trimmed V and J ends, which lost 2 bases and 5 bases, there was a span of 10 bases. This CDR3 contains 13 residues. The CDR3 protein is CASSQLGRNEQYF. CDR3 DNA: TGTGCCAGCAGCCAACTGGGGAGGAACGAGCAGTACTTC.

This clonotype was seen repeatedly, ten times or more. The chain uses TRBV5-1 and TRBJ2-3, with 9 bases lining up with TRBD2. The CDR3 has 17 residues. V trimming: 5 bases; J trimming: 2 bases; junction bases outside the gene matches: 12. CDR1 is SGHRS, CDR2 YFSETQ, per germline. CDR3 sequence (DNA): TGCGCCAGCAGTTTGCGGGAGGGCAGGACTTTCACAGATACGCAGTATTTT. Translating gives CASSLREGRTFTDTQYF.

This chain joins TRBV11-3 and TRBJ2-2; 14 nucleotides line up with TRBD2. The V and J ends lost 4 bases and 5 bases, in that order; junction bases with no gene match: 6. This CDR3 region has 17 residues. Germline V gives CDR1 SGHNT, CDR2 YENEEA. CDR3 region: CASSWARTSGRTGELFF. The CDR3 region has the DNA TGTGCCAGCAGCTGGGCCCGGACTAGCGGGAGGACCGGGGAGCTGTTTTTT.